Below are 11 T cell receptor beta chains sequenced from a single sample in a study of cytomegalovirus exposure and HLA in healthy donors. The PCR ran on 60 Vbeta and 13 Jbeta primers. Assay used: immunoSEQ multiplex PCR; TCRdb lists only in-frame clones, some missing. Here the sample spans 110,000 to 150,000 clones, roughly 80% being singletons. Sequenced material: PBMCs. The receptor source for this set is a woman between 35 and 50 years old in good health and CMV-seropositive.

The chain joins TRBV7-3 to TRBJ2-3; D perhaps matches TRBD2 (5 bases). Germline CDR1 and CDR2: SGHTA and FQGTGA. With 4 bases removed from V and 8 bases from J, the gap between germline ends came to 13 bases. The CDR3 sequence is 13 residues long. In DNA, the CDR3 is TGTGCCAGCAGCTCCATCCTCGGAGGTACGCAGTATTTT. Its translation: CASSSILGGTQYF.

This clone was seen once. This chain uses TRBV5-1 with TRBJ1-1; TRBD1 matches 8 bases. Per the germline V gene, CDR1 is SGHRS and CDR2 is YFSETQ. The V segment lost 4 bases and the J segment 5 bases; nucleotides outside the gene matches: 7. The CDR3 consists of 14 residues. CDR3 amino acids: CASSIGQGRTEAFF. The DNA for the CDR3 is TGCGCCAGCAGCATCGGACAGGGTCGGACTGAAGCTTTCTTT.

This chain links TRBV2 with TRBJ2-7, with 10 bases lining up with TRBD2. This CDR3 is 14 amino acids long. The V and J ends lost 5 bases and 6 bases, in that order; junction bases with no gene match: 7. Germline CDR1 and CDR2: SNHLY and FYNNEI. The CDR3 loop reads CASSSLAGEAEQYF. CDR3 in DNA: TGTGCCAGCAGTTCCCTAGCGGGGGAGGCCGAGCAGTACTTC.

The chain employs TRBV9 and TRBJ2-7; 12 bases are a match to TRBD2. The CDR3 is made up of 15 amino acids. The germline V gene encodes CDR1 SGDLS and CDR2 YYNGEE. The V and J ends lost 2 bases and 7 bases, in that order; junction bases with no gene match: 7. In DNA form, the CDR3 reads TGTGCCAGCAGCGTCGGACTAGCGGGAACGAGTGAGCAGTACTTC. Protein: CASSVGLAGTSEQYF.

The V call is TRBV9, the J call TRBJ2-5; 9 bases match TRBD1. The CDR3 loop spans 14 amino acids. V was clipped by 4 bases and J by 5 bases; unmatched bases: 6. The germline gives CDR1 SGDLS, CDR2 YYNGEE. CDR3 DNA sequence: TGTGCCAGCAGCTCCCGGGACAGGGTGGAGACCCAGTACTTC. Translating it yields CASSSRDRVETQYF.

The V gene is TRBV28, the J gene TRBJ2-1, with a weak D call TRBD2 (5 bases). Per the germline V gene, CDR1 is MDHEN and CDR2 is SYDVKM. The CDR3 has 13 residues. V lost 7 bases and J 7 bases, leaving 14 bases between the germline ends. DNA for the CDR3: TGTGCCAGCATTCGTGGGAGTGAGAATGAGCAGTTCTTC. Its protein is CASIRGSENEQFF.

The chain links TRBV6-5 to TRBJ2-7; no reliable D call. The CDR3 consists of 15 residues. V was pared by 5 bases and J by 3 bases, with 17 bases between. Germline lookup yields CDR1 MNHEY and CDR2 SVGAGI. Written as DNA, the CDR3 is TGTGCCAGCAGTCCACAGTCAATTCACCTCTACGAGCAGTACTTC. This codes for CASSPQSIHLYEQYF.

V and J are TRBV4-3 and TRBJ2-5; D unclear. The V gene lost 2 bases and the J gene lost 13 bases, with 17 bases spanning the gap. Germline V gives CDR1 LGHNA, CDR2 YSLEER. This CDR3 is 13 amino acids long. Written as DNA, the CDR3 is TGCGCCAGCAGCCAATCAGCGTTAGCCCAACCGTACTTC. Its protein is CASSQSALAQPYF.

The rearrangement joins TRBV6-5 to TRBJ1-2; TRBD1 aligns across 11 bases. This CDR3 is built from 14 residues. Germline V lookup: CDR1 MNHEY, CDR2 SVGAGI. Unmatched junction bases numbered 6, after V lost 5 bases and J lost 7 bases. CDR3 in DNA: TGTGCCAGCAGTGTCCGGGACAGGGGGTTTGGCTACACCTTC. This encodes CASSVRDRGFGYTF.

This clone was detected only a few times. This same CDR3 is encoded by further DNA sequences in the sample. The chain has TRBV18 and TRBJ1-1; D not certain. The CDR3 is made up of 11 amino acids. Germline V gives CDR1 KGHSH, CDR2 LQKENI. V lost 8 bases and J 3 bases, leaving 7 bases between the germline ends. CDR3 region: CASLQDTEAFF. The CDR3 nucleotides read TGTGCCAGCCTGCAGGACACTGAAGCTTTCTTT.

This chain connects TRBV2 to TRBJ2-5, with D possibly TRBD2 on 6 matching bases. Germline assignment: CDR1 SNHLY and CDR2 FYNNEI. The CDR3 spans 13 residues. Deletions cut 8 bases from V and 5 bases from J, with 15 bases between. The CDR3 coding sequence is TGTGCCAGCGCAAGGGAGGCGGGGGAGACCCAGTACTTC. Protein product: CASAREAGETQYF.